This T cell receptor beta chain stems from a study of shared clonotypes between healthy human individuals. General study findings and limits: Relative to clonotypes present in all four donors, those not shared had lower generation probabilities.

J lost 4 bases, V lost 0 bases, and 11 bases had no gene match. Germline loops: CDR1 SGHRS, CDR2 YFSETQ. The CDR3 runs to 19 residues. As for this clone: Its specificity is not known.

Within Nashville, Tennessee resided all donors, each a Caucasian adult. It was at deep level that the assay was run. Replicate PCRs for sorted subsets used around 200 ng DNA; this equaled around 29,000 T cell genomes. The data were produced by immunoSEQ multiplex PCR, yet TCRdb's version contains in-frame clones alone and is incomplete. The repertoire holds roughly 1.5 million clones, with 95% to 99% as singletons. The chain carries TRBV5-1 and TRBJ2-3; 13 bases are shared with TRBD2. The sequenced sample consisted of naive CD4+ T cells sorted from blood. Described subset: CD45RA+ positively selected. This clonotype originated in a man aged 25 to 40 in good health. The CDR3 loop is CASSLAESGLAGASDTQYF. The CDR3 nucleotides are TGCGCCAGCAGCTTGGCGGAGAGCGGACTAGCGGGAGCTTCAGATACGCAGTATTTT.